This TCR beta chain comes out of a study of shared clonotypes between healthy human individuals. Study-wide results and limits: Exclusively blood specimens were collected; tissue repertoires likely differ. Compared with memory subsets, naive subsets generally had larger estimated richness.

With respect to this clone: The target antigen is unknown.

Sequencing used immunoSEQ multiplex PCR; TCRdb keeps in-frame clones, though not all of them. This sample has 2 million to 2.5 million clones; over 90% occur once, and the top ten carry approximately 0.4%. The sequenced sample was naive CD4+ T cells from PBMCs. Subset denoted: CD45RA+ positively selected. The TCR comes from a young man in good health. Some clones in this sample may be carry-over from other donors' samples.

This CDR3 is CASSAQRGANYEQYF. In DNA, the CDR3 is TGTGCCAGCAGCGCTCAGCGGGGGGCCAACTACGAGCAGTACTTC. The J gene is TRBJ2-7, the V gene TRBV7-9; TRBD2 agrees at 9 bases. V shed 5 bases, J shed 3 bases, and the junction held 8 bases outside the gene matches. The CDR3 is made up of 15 amino acids. Germline assignment: CDR1 SEHNR and CDR2 FQNEAQ (reference sequence).